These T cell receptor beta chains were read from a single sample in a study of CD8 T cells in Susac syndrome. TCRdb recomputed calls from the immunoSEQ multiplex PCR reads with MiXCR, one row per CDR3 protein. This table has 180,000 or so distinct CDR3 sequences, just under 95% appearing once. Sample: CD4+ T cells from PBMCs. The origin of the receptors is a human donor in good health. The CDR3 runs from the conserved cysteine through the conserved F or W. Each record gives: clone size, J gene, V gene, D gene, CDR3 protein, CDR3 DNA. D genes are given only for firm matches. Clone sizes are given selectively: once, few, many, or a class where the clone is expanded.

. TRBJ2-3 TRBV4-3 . CASSRGLADTQYF TGCGCCAGCAGCCGCGGACTTGCAGATACGCAGTATTTT
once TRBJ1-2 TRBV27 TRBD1 CASSFYRAQGTGEGYTF TGTGCCAGCAGTTTTTACCGCGCTCAAGGGACAGGGGAGGGCTACACCTTC
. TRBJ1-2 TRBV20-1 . CSAVDSRVRNGYTF TGCAGTGCTGTGGACAGTCGTGTAAGAAATGGCTACACCTTC
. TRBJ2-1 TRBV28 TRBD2 CASSRRLAFAEQFF TGTGCCAGCAGCCGAAGACTAGCCTTCGCTGAGCAGTTCTTC
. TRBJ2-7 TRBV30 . CAWSVRRYEQYF TGTGCCTGGAGTGTACGGCGGTACGAGCAGTACTTC
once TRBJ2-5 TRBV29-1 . CSAGVVETQYF TGCAGCGCTGGAGTAGTAGAGACCCAGTACTTC
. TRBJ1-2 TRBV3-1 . CASSHPTGNYGYTF TGTGCCAGCAGCCATCCGACAGGAAACTATGGCTACACCTTC
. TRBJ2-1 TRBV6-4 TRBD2 CASSDGSGSINEQFF TGTGCCAGCAGTGACGGTAGCGGGAGTATCAATGAGCAGTTCTTC
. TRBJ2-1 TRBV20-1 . CSARTDSSYGEQFF TGCAGTGCTAGAACGGACTCGTCTTATGGGGAGCAGTTCTTC
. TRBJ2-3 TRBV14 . CASSQGRPSTDTQYF TGTGCCAGCAGCCAAGGGAGACCCAGCACAGATACGCAGTATTTT
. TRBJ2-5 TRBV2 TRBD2 CASSPLAGVSETQYF TGTGCCAGCAGTCCCCTAGCGGGAGTATCGGAGACCCAGTACTTC